The next 31 T cell receptor beta chains were all read from a single sample in a study of shared clonotypes between healthy human individuals. Some clones are missing from TCRdb's copy, which holds only in-frame ones; the method was immunoSEQ multiplex PCR. Among millions of clones listed, about 92% were seen once. Sequenced: naive CD4+ T cells from PBMCs. Subset meaning: CD45RA+ positively selected. The source is a man aged 18-30 years in good health. Some clones in this sample may be carry-over from other donors' samples.

V usage is TRBV7-8 and J usage is TRBJ1-2, with 8 nucleotides matching TRBD1. The CDR3 contains 15 residues. J lost 5 bases, V lost 4 bases, and 9 bases had no gene match. CDR1 SGHVS and CDR2 FQNEAQ come from the germline V gene. CDR3 sequence: CASSYRDRLGYGYTF. CDR3 DNA: TGTGCCAGCAGCTACCGGGACAGGCTGGGGTATGGCTACACCTTC.

The chain couples TRBV27 to TRBJ2-5, with 12 bases fitting TRBD2. V was pared by 8 bases and J by 5 bases, with 9 bases of the junction left unmatched. The CDR3 has 15 residues. Per the germline V gene, CDR1 is MNHEY and CDR2 is SMNVEV (reference sequence). The CDR3 nucleotides read TGTGCCAGCGGCCAAGGGGGACTAGCGGGTGAGACCCAGTACTTC. Protein sequence: CASGQGGLAGETQYF.

As for this clone: This sample includes further DNA sequences coding for the same CDR3. The rearrangement uses TRBV18 and TRBJ1-1; D gene unclear. V was pared by 3 bases and J by 0 bases, with 5 bases between. Germline V gene sequence: CDR1 KGHSH, CDR2 LQKENI. This CDR3 has 13 residues. CDR3 DNA sequence: TGTGCCAGCTCACCGGCCATGAACACTGAAGCTTTCTTT. Translating it yields CASSPAMNTEAFF.

This clone came up a few times. The chain recombines TRBV28 with TRBJ1-1, with D uncertain. This CDR3 comprises 13 residues. V lost 2 bases to trimming and J lost 6 bases, with 10 bases between them. Germline CDR1 is MDHEN and CDR2 is SYDVKM. CDR3 region: CASSLTGSAEAFF. CDR3 nucleotides: TGTGCCAGCAGTTTAACGGGAAGTGCTGAAGCTTTCTTT.

The chain joins TRBV6-6 to TRBJ1-1; D possibly corresponds to TRBD1 (6 bases). This CDR3 region has 15 residues. Germline CDR1 reads MNHNY; CDR2 reads SVGAGI (reference sequence). V lost 6 bases and J 0 bases, leaving 14 bases between the germline ends. The CDR3 loop is CASRTGQFMNTEAFF. The CDR3 bases are TGTGCCAGCAGGACCGGACAGTTTATGAACACTGAAGCTTTCTTT.

The rearrangement joins TRBV9 to TRBJ2-5, with 9 bases lining up with TRBD1. The ends lost 0 bases at V and 0 bases at J; junction bases unmatched: 6. Germline lookup yields CDR1 SGDLS and CDR2 YYNGEE. The CDR3 covers 17 residues. The CDR3 nucleotides read TGTGCCAGCAGCGTAGTGGGGGGACAGGGATACCAAGAGACCCAGTACTTC. Its translation: CASSVVGGQGYQETQYF.

J is TRBJ2-3 and V is TRBV5-6; the match to TRBD2 covers 7 bases. Germline CDR1 and CDR2: SGHDT and YYEEEE. V lost 0 bases, J lost 3 bases, and 7 bases stayed unmatched. The CDR3 extends over 16 amino acids. DNA of the CDR3: TGTGCCAGCAGCTTGGCCAGCGGGGTACTGACAGATACGCAGTATTTT. Its protein is CASSLASGVLTDTQYF.

The rearrangement uses TRBV7-3 and TRBJ2-1; D perhaps matches TRBD2 (7 bases). CDR1 is SGHTA and CDR2 is FQGTGA in the germline V gene. This CDR3 spans 16 amino acids. V gave up 5 bases and J gave up 4 bases, with 18 bases separating them. The CDR3 is CASSRGGGRSYNEQFF. Here the CDR3 DNA reads TGTGCCAGCAGCCGTGGCGGGGGCCGGAGTTACAATGAGCAGTTCTTC.

This clone was seen once. This sequence joins TRBV19 and TRBJ2-5, with D possibly matching TRBD2 (6 bases). CDR1 is LNHDA, CDR2 SQIVND, per germline (reference sequence). The ends were cut back, 7 bases at V and 3 bases at J, with 12 bases in the middle. The CDR3 has 13 amino acids. CDR3 bases: TGTGCCAGTACCTCGGGGGATAAAGAGACCCAGTACTTC. Translation: CASTSGDKETQYF.

The chain combines TRBV30 with TRBJ2-7; a weak D match, TRBD1 (5 bases). V was clipped by 2 bases and J by 4 bases, with 12 bases between them. CDR1 and CDR2 (germline): GTSNPN, SVGIG (reference sequence). This CDR3 spans 13 amino acids. The CDR3 here is CAWSKGQGYEQYF. Here the CDR3 DNA reads TGTGCCTGGAGTAAGGGGCAGGGATACGAGCAGTACTTC.

This clone occurred once. The CDR3 DNA reads as TGCGCCAGCAACGACAGGGGTAGCGAGCAGCCCCAGCATTTT. This translates into CASNDRGSEQPQHF. This chain links TRBV10-2 with TRBJ1-5, with TRBD1 identical over 8 bases. Germline CDR1 WSHSY, CDR2 SAAADI. The CDR3 spans 14 residues. V dropped 7 bases and J dropped 7; count of bases not matched to a gene: 9.

This clone was seen a single time. The rearrangement links TRBV6-6 to TRBJ1-6; 9 bases map to TRBD1. The trim removed 6 bases at V and 10 bases at J, leaving 7 bases unmatched. The CDR3 is 14 residues long. In germline, CDR1 is MNHNY, CDR2 SVGAGI (reference sequence). CDR3 in amino acids: CASRLGQGQSPLHF. CDR3 nucleotide sequence: TGTGCCAGCAGACTAGGACAGGGGCAGTCACCCCTCCACTTT.

The CDR3 reads CASSTEGDTETQYF. CDR3 DNA: TGTGCCAGCAGCACGGAGGGAGACACGGAGACCCAGTACTTC. The V and J genes are TRBV9 and TRBJ2-5; possibly TRBD2 for D (6 bases). The CDR3 contains 14 residues. V lost 4 bases and J lost 5, with 15 bases in between. Germline V gene lookup returns CDR1 SGDLS and CDR2 YYNGEE.

This clone occurred a few times. The V and J genes are TRBV19 and TRBJ2-2; possible D gene TRBD2, 6 bases. CDR1 is LNHDA, CDR2 SQIVND, per germline (reference sequence). V lost 6 bases to trimming and J lost 4 bases, with 15 bases between them. This CDR3 has 15 residues. DNA for the CDR3: TGTGCCAGTAGCAGGAATAGCGGAACCACCGGGGAGCTGTTTTTT. Encoded protein: CASSRNSGTTGELFF. Combining the CDR3 with reference TRBV19 and TRBJ2-2 gives the whole variable domain DGGITQSPKYLFRKEGQNVTLSCEQNLNHDAMYWYRQDPGQGLRLIYYSQIVNDFQKGDIAEGYSVSREKKESFPLTVTSAQKNPTAFYLCASSRNSGTTGELFFGEGSRLTVL.

The V gene is TRBV6-5, the J gene TRBJ2-5, with 8 bases that match TRBD1. V gave up 1 base and J gave up 2 bases; unmatched junction bases: 6. The CDR3 extends over 16 amino acids. Germline values: CDR1 MNHEY, CDR2 SVGAGI. This chain's CDR3 is CASSYFGTGGQETQYF. The CDR3 coding sequence is TGTGCCAGCAGTTACTTCGGGACAGGCGGACAAGAGACCCAGTACTTC.

The V call is TRBV29-1, the J call TRBJ2-6, with D possibly matching TRBD1 (6 bases). The CDR3 length is 14 residues. V lost 2 bases and J 4 bases, leaving 9 bases between the germline ends. The V gene's germline CDR1 is SQVTM and CDR2 ANQGSEA. As DNA, the CDR3 is TGCAGCGTTGAATTGGGGGCCGGGGCCAACGTCCTGACTTTC. This sequence encodes CSVELGAGANVLTF.

This clone was detected only once. The chain links TRBV4-2 to TRBJ2-7; 9 bases are shared with TRBD2. J gave up 0 bases and V 0 bases, and 3 bases lay outside the gene matches. The CDR3 totals 16 residues. Germline V lookup: CDR1 LGHNA, CDR2 YNFKEQ. In nucleotides, the CDR3 is TGTGCCAGCAGCCAAGATCTAGCGGGGAACTCCTACGAGCAGTACTTC. Translated: CASSQDLAGNSYEQYF.

Concerning this clone: The sample carries other DNA sequences with the same CDR3. This chain joins TRBV30 and TRBJ2-5; D gene uncertain. Trimming cost V 0 bases and J 5 bases, with 7 bases left between them. From germline, CDR1 is GTSNPN and CDR2 SVGIG (reference sequence). The CDR3 covers 12 residues. The CDR3: CAWSVLRETQYF. In nucleotides, the CDR3 is TGTGCCTGGAGTGTACTGAGGGAGACCCAGTACTTC.

This chain joins TRBV9 and TRBJ2-1, with D possibly being TRBD2 (6 bases). V was trimmed by 0 bases and J by 8 bases, leaving 15 bases between them. Germline V gene lookup returns CDR1 SGDLS and CDR2 YYNGEE. This CDR3 spans 15 amino acids. The CDR3 here is CASSVEGGGGYEQFF. The CDR3 nucleotides are TGTGCCAGCAGCGTAGAGGGAGGAGGTGGGTATGAGCAGTTCTTC. The entire variable domain, with the rest obtained from reference TRBV9 and TRBJ2-1, is as follows: DSGVTQTPKHLITATGQRVTLRCSPRSGDLSVYWYQQSLDQGLQFLIQYYNGEERAKGNILERFSAQQFPDLHSELNLSSLELGDSALYFCASSVEGGGGYEQFFGPGTRLTVL.

The V call is TRBV7-9, the J call TRBJ1-1; TRBD1 is a possible D gene (6 bases). Germline V gives CDR1 SEHNR, CDR2 FQNEAQ (reference sequence). Trimming shortened V by 4 bases and J by 3 bases, and 9 bases separated the two germline ends. CDR3 length equals 13 residues. CDR3 sequence reads: CASSSQGHTEAFF. Written as DNA, the CDR3 is TGTGCCAGCAGCTCACAGGGTCACACTGAAGCTTTCTTT.

The gene calls are TRBV7-6 and TRBJ2-1, with TRBD2 matching 9 bases. V trimming: 1 base; J trimming: 4 bases; junction bases outside the gene matches: 5. CDR1 is SGHVS, CDR2 FNYEAQ, per germline. The CDR3 has 16 amino acids. CDR3 bases: TGTGCCAGCAGCTTAGAGGCTAGCGGGACGTACAATGAGCAGTTCTTC. Amino acid sequence: CASSLEASGTYNEQFF.

This chain joins TRBV29-1 and TRBJ2-2; D is possibly TRBD2 (6 bases). The V end lost 6 bases, the J end lost 0 bases, and 11 bases lay between the germline ends. CDR3 size: 14 residues. Germline loops: CDR1 SQVTM, CDR2 ANQGSEA. This CDR3 is CSVQEGTNTGELFF. CDR3 nucleotide sequence: TGCAGCGTGCAGGAGGGCACGAACACCGGGGAGCTGTTTTTT.

The chain employs TRBV9 and TRBJ2-3, with 7 bases matching TRBD2. This CDR3 is 15 amino acids long. CDR1 and CDR2 from the germline V gene are SGDLS and YYNGEE. Losses at the gene ends were 3 bases for V and 5 bases for J; bases not matched to a gene: 9. The CDR3 coding sequence is TGTGCCAGCAGCGAAAAAGCGGGATCCAAAGATACGCAGTATTTT. Translating gives CASSEKAGSKDTQYF.

Comment on this clone: The identical CDR3 is also encoded by other nucleotide sequences in the sample. V gene TRBV5-4 combines with J gene TRBJ2-1; D is ambiguous. In germline, CDR1 is SGHNT, CDR2 YYREEE (reference sequence). The CDR3 sequence is 15 residues long. V dropped 3 bases and J dropped 0 bases, with 10 bases sitting between them. The CDR3 sequence: CASSSRQSSYNEQFF. The CDR3 DNA is TGTGCCAGCAGCTCCCGTCAGAGCTCCTACAATGAGCAGTTCTTC.

This rearrangement joins TRBV6-5 to TRBJ1-4; no clear D gene. CDR1 and CDR2 (germline): MNHEY, SVGAGI. The V end lost 5 bases, the J end lost 4 bases, and 11 bases lay between the germline ends. This CDR3 region has 14 residues. CDR3 bases: TGTGCCAGCAGTAGACGGGTTAATAATGAAAAACTGTTTTTT. It encodes CASSRRVNNEKLFF.

This rearrangement joins TRBV7-9 to TRBJ2-4, with D perhaps matching TRBD2 (6 bases). Trimming removed 0 bases at V and 0 bases at J, with 9 bases between. The germline CDR1 and CDR2 sequences are SEHNR and FQNEAQ (reference sequence). The CDR3 extends over 16 amino acids. Here the CDR3 DNA reads TGTGCCAGCAGCTTAGCCGGGGGTCTAGCCAAAAACATTCAGTACTTC. Protein sequence: CASSLAGGLAKNIQYF.

Here the CDR3 reads CASSLGSSTGELFF. As DNA, the CDR3 is TGTGCCAGCAGCTTAGGGAGCAGCACCGGGGAGCTGTTTTTT. This sequence joins TRBV7-3 and TRBJ2-2; the D gene is possibly TRBD2 (5 bases). The CDR3 sequence is 14 residues long. V was cut by 2 bases and J by 4 bases, with 8 bases left in between. From germline, CDR1 is SGHTA and CDR2 FQGTGA. The complete variable domain, with remaining parts taken from reference TRBV7-3 and TRBJ2-2, reads GAGVSQTPSNKVTEKGKYVELRCDPISGHTALYWYRQSLGQGPEFLIYFQGTGAADDSGLPNDRFFAVRPEGSVSTLKIQRTERGDSAVYLCASSLGSSTGELFFGEGSRLTVL.

This clone was picked up a small number of times. This sequence joins TRBV19 and TRBJ1-2; perhaps TRBD1 as D (6 bases). With 4 bases removed from V and 8 bases from J, the gap between germline ends came to 8 bases. This CDR3 comprises 11 residues. CDR1 and CDR2 from the germline V gene are LNHDA and SQIVND (reference sequence). The CDR3 protein is CASSRTGGYTF. CDR3 in DNA: TGTGCCAGTAGTAGAACAGGGGGCTACACCTTC.

The chain employs TRBV5-4 and TRBJ2-4, with TRBD1 matching 8 bases. From germline, CDR1 is SGHNT and CDR2 YYREEE (reference sequence). Unmatched junction bases numbered 8, after V lost 4 bases and J lost 8 bases. This CDR3 spans 14 amino acids. The DNA of the CDR3 is TGTGCCAGCAGCCCCGACAGGGGCATATACATTCAGTACTTC. Its protein product is CASSPDRGIYIQYF.

This clone was observed once. The chain links TRBV5-1 to TRBJ2-1; the match to TRBD2 covers 12 bases. Looked up from germline, CDR1 is SGHRS and CDR2 is YFSETQ. V lost 4 bases to trimming and J lost 7 bases; unmatched junction nucleotides: 6. The CDR3 has 15 amino acids. This CDR3 is CASSLAGGTSNEQFF. CDR3 in DNA: TGCGCCAGCAGCCTAGCGGGAGGGACAAGTAATGAGCAGTTCTTC.

This chain connects TRBV7-8 to TRBJ2-2; 7 bases agree with TRBD2. The germline V gene encodes CDR1 SGHVS and CDR2 FQNEAQ. Germline trimming cut 5 bases from V and 1 base from J; bases unmatched to any gene: 4. The CDR3 consists of 15 residues. The chain's CDR3 is CASSPSGVNTGELFF. DNA of the CDR3: TGTGCCAGCAGCCCTAGCGGAGTGAACACCGGGGAGCTGTTTTTT.